A selection of T cell receptor beta chains follows, all from one sample in a study of cytomegalovirus exposure and HLA in healthy donors. Assay: immunoSEQ multiplex PCR; the TCRdb copy retains only in-frame clones and omits some. The repertoire has over 150,000 clones, approximately 80% of them found once; the top ten carry over 10%. Input material: PBMCs. Every receptor here comes from a man between 25 and 39 years old in good health and CMV-seropositive. The conserved cysteine and the conserved F or W are not part of the CDR3 here. D genes are given only for firm matches.

j_call | v_call | d_call | cdr3_aa
TRBJ2-7 | TRBV27 | - | ASSEGVGVYEQY
TRBJ1-1 | TRBV15 | - | ATSRDVPTREAF
TRBJ2-1 | TRBV7-3 | TRBD2 | ASSLGRGRAPYNEQF
TRBJ2-6 | TRBV4-2 | TRBD2 | ASSQTLAGGPGGANVLT
TRBJ1-5 | TRBV7-9 | TRBD1 | ASSLGTEERVSNQPQH
TRBJ2-1 | TRBV2 | TRBD1 | ASSIQDRYNEQF
TRBJ2-1 | TRBV11-2 | - | ASSLSGITYNEQF
TRBJ2-3 | TRBV5-1 | TRBD2 | ASSLAGNVRGGPTDTQY
TRBJ2-3 | TRBV2 | TRBD1 | ASRGQGATDTQY
TRBJ2-5 | TRBV7-9 | - | ASSLLTGETQY
TRBJ2-5 | TRBV15 | - | ATSRDRAKETQY
TRBJ1-1 | TRBV5-5 | - | ASSWALWGPNTEAF
TRBJ2-7 | TRBV7-6 | - | ASSSVLSYEQY
TRBJ2-2 | TRBV4-2 | TRBD1 | ASSQEAQGLGELF
TRBJ1-1 | TRBV28 | - | ASSSGVRGLGAF
TRBJ2-1 | TRBV4-2 | - | ASSQVSGAGGRGNEQF
TRBJ2-5 | TRBV28 | TRBD1 | ASRPGQGFETQY
TRBJ2-7 | TRBV7-2 | - | ASSLASQGTYEQY
TRBJ2-1 | TRBV7-3 | TRBD2 | ASSPGLAAYNEQF
TRBJ1-1 | TRBV30 | TRBD1 | AQGQGNLLNTEAF
TRBJ1-2 | TRBV6-1 | - | ASSDGQSYGYT
TRBJ2-4 | TRBV18 | TRBD1 | ASSPGTGVDIQY
TRBJ1-1 | TRBV9 | - | ASSVRGMDTEAF
TRBJ2-3 | TRBV7-9 | - | ASSPVGLTDTQY
TRBJ1-1 | TRBV7-8 | - | ASSLATVEGRVGTEAF
TRBJ2-7 | TRBV5-1 | - | ASSYDTESYEQY
TRBJ2-7 | TRBV5-4 | - | ASSPAYEQY
TRBJ2-1 | TRBV4-1 | TRBD2 | TSSRMPGQREGNEQF
TRBJ2-7 | TRBV2 | TRBD1 | ASKTGLSSYEQY
TRBJ1-2 | TRBV9 | - | ASSVGEGGRSYT
TRBJ2-4 | TRBV27 | - | ASSLGSGAKNIQY
TRBJ2-7 | TRBV5-1 | TRBD1 | ASSGGTGGAHEQY